Listed here are 20 T cell receptor beta chains from one sample, sequenced in a study of early T cells in non-severe SARS-CoV-2 infection. TCRdb redid the calling of the 5' RACE reads with MiXCR, one entry per CDR3 protein. The sample gives just over 65,000 distinct CDR3 sequences, about 12% of which show up once; about 8.3% is in the top ten. Source material: whole blood. The receptors stem from an adult who was a healthcare worker with PCR-confirmed SARS-CoV-2 infection or an uninfected control (not recorded which).

This clonotype was counted at least ten times. This chain connects TRBV6-1 to TRBJ2-4; D possibly corresponds to TRBD1 (6 bases). CDR1 MNHNS and CDR2 SASEGT come from the germline V gene. V was trimmed by 6 bases and J by 3 bases, leaving 21 bases between them. CDR3 length: 17 amino acids. CDR3 coding DNA: TGTGCCAGCAGGAGGGCGCTGGGGGCTCTCAACAAAAACATTCAGTACTTC. This gives the protein CASRRALGALNKNIQYF.

This clonotype was picked up a small number of times. The chain couples TRBV12-3 or TRBV12-4 to TRBJ2-2; D is ambiguous. The CDR3 sequence is 14 residues long. The germline V and J ends were trimmed by 1 base and 5 bases, with 8 bases remaining between them. The CDR3 spells CASSLGLTTGELFF. CDR3 bases: TGTGCCAGCAGTTTAGGGTTAACTACCGGGGAGCTGTTTTTT.

This clonotype has at least ten counts. The V call is TRBV29-1, the J call TRBJ2-7; D might be TRBD2 (6 bases). The length of the CDR3 is 11 residues. Germline loops: CDR1 SQVTM, CDR2 ANQGSEA. The V gene lost 4 bases and the J gene lost 4 bases, with 8 bases spanning the gap. This CDR3 is CSVVGGYEQYF. The CDR3 coding sequence is TGCAGCGTTGTCGGGGGATACGAGCAGTACTTC.

The table lists this clonotype with a few counts. V and J are TRBV29-1 and TRBJ2-3, with D uncertain. Germline CDR1 and CDR2: SQVTM and ANQGSEA. The CDR3 consists of 11 residues. The V gene lost 4 bases and the J gene lost 4 bases, with 6 bases spanning the gap. The CDR3: CSVAVADTQYF. CDR3 in DNA: TGCAGCGTTGCGGTGGCAGATACGCAGTATTTT.

This clonotype has at least ten counts. V gene TRBV7-9 combines with J gene TRBJ2-1, with D maybe TRBD2 (6 bases). Between the trimmed V and J ends, which lost 3 bases and 8 bases, there was a span of 20 bases. The germline V gene encodes CDR1 SEHNR and CDR2 FQNEAQ (reference sequence). This CDR3 comprises 16 residues. The CDR3 is CASSFSSSALGHEQFF. CDR3 nucleotides: TGTGCCAGCAGCTTCAGTTCTAGCGCCCTGGGCCATGAGCAGTTCTTC.

This clonotype was counted at least ten times. This chain connects TRBV12-3 or TRBV12-4 to TRBJ2-7; maybe TRBD1 (5 bases). CDR3 size: 12 residues. The germline V and J ends were trimmed by 2 bases and 5 bases, with 7 bases remaining between them. The CDR3: CASSLIGDEQYF. The CDR3 DNA follows: TGTGCCAGCAGTTTAATAGGGGACGAGCAGTACTTC.

This clonotype showed up many times. The chain couples TRBV6-1 to TRBJ1-1; 9 nucleotides agree with TRBD1. The junction had 8 bases not matched to a gene; V was cut back by 4 bases and J by 5 bases. The CDR3 covers 15 residues. Germline V gene sequence: CDR1 MNHNS, CDR2 SASEGT. Here the CDR3 DNA reads TGTGCCAGCAGTGTTACAGGGGGCGGGAAGACTGAAGCTTTCTTT. Translated: CASSVTGGGKTEAFF.

This clonotype was picked up a small number of times. This chain's CDR3 is CASSQGTSDYNEQFF. Here the CDR3 DNA reads TGTGCCAGCAGCCAGGGGACTAGCGACTACAATGAGCAGTTCTTC. The chain is built from TRBV3-1 and TRBJ2-1; 10 bases map to TRBD2. Germline trimming cut 3 bases from V and 3 bases from J; bases unmatched to any gene: 2. Germline V lookup: CDR1 LGHDT, CDR2 YNNKEL (reference sequence). The CDR3 sequence is 15 residues long.

This clonotype was counted a few times. The chain is built from TRBV20-1 and TRBJ2-3; 7 bases agree with TRBD2. J gave up 5 bases and V 0 bases, and 8 bases lay outside the gene matches. Germline V gene sequence: CDR1 DFQATT, CDR2 SNEGSKA (reference sequence). The CDR3 is made up of 15 amino acids. CDR3 in DNA: TGCAGTGCTAGAGACCCCCTCGGCGGGGGAGATACGCAGTATTTT. Translation: CSARDPLGGGDTQYF.

The rearrangement joins TRBV5-4 to TRBJ2-4; D perhaps matches TRBD1 (5 bases). The CDR3 spans 17 residues. V was pared by 0 bases and J by 7 bases, with 20 bases between. Germline-derived CDR1 and CDR2 are SGHNT and YYREEE (reference sequence). CDR3 nucleotides: TGTGCCAGCAGCTTGGATCGTCGCCAGGGCGGTTGGAACATTCAGTACTTC. This sequence encodes CASSLDRRQGGWNIQYF.

This clonotype was recorded a few times. V gene TRBV19 combines with J gene TRBJ2-7; D uncertain. Germline V gene lookup returns CDR1 LNHDA and CDR2 SQIVND (reference sequence). Trimming left V 5 bases short and J 3 bases short, with 14 bases between. This CDR3 contains 14 residues. The DNA of the CDR3 is TGTGCCAGTAGTCGTGACACCTTGTTCTACGAGCAGTACTTC. This codes for CASSRDTLFYEQYF.

This clonotype has a count of ten or more. The chain links TRBV7-9 to TRBJ2-1; 8 bases align to TRBD2. CDR1 is SEHNR, CDR2 FQNEAQ, per germline (reference sequence). J lost 0 bases, V lost 7 bases, and 11 bases had no gene match. CDR3 length: 17 residues. CDR3 bases: TGTGCCAGCAACGATGGAGCTAGCGGGCCCTCCTACAATGAGCAGTTCTTC. As protein: CASNDGASGPSYNEQFF.

In its sample, this clonotype was seen a few times. The V and J genes are TRBV30 and TRBJ1-5; D is perhaps TRBD1 (6 bases). The CDR3 consists of 13 residues. V lost 2 bases, J lost 6 bases, and 11 bases lay in between. Germline V gene lookup returns CDR1 GTSNPN and CDR2 SVGIG (reference sequence). In DNA form, the CDR3 reads TGTGCCTGGAGTACAGGGACGTCTCAGCCCCAGCATTTT. This translates into CAWSTGTSQPQHF.

This clonotype was seen a handful of times. The chain carries TRBV5-1 and TRBJ2-1; 10 bases align to TRBD2. V shed 0 bases and J 9 bases; nucleotides not matched to a gene: 6. Germline V gene data show CDR1 as SGHRS and CDR2 as YFSETQ. The CDR3 length is 15 residues. CDR3 DNA sequence: TGCGCCAGCAGCTTGGCTAGCGGGAGTTACGGTGAGCAGTTCTTC. Amino acid sequence: CASSLASGSYGEQFF.

This clonotype was counted ten times or more. This chain uses TRBV24-1 with TRBJ1-1, with 7 nucleotides matching TRBD1. This CDR3 contains 14 residues. V gave up 2 bases and J gave up 10 bases; unmatched junction bases: 9. Germline values: CDR1 KGHDR, CDR2 SFDVKD. The CDR3 protein is CATSDYTGVFGAFF. CDR3 nucleotide sequence: TGTGCCACCAGTGATTACACAGGGGTTTTTGGAGCTTTCTTT.

This clonotype was recorded a few times. This rearrangement joins TRBV3-1 to TRBJ2-1; possible D gene TRBD2, 7 bases. The CDR3 loop spans 17 amino acids. Per the germline V gene, CDR1 is LGHDT and CDR2 is YNNKEL (reference sequence). The V and J ends lost 3 bases and 0 bases respectively, with 15 bases between them. The CDR3 is CASSHGGLAASYNEQFF. DNA of the CDR3: TGTGCCAGCAGCCATGGGGGGCTAGCGGCCTCCTACAATGAGCAGTTCTTC.

Ten or more counts support this clonotype. This CDR3 is CASSSHVGSPLHF. The CDR3 nucleotides read TGCGCCAGCAGCTCCCATGTCGGTTCACCCCTCCACTTT. The rearrangement uses TRBV5-1 and TRBJ1-6, with unresolved D. The CDR3 has 13 residues. The germline V gene has CDR1 SGHRS and CDR2 YFSETQ. The V gene lost 3 bases and the J gene lost 9 bases, with 10 bases spanning the gap.

This clonotype was counted at least ten times. The chain has TRBV29-1 and TRBJ2-1; the D gene is possibly TRBD2 (5 bases). The CDR3 extends over 10 amino acids. The ends were cut back, 4 bases at V and 10 bases at J, with 8 bases in the middle. Germline CDR1 and CDR2: SQVTM and ANQGSEA. CDR3 in amino acids: CSVGGYEQFF. The CDR3 nucleotides are TGCAGCGTTGGCGGGTACGAGCAGTTCTTC.

The chain is built from TRBV12-3 or TRBV12-4 and TRBJ1-4; TRBD1 matches 9 bases. The CDR3 loop spans 15 amino acids. V shed 8 bases, J shed 7 bases, and the junction held 11 bases outside the gene matches. The CDR3 DNA reads TGTGCCAGCGGTCTTTCCGGGACAGGGCCTGAAAAACTGTTTTTT. It yields the protein CASGLSGTGPEKLFF.

This clonotype has just a few counts. The chain joins TRBV11-3 to TRBJ2-3; D uncertain. Germline V lookup: CDR1 SGHNT, CDR2 YENEEA. CDR3 length: 13 residues. V lost 3 bases and J lost 6, with 10 bases in between. In nucleotides, the CDR3 is TGTGCCAGCAGCTTGTATCAAAAGGATACGCAGTATTTT. Its protein is CASSLYQKDTQYF.